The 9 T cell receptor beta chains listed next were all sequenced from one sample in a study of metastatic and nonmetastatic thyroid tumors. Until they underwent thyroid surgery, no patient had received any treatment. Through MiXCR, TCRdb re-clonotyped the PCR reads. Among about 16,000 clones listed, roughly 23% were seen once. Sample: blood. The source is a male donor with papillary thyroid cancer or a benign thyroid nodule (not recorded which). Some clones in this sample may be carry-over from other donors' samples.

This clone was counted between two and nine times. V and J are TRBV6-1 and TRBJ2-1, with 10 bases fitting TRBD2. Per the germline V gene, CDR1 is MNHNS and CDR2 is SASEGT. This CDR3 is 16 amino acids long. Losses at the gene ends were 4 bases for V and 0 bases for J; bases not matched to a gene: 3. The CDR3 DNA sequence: TGTGCCAGCAGTGGCAGCGGGGGGGGCTCCTACAATGAGCAGTTCTTC. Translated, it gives CASSGSGGGSYNEQFF.

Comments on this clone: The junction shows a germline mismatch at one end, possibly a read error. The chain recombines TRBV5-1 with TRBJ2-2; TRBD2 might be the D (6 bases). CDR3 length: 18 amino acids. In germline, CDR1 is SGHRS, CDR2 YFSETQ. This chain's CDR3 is CASSLVQVSSFYTGEVFF. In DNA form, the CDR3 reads TGCGCCAGCAGCTTGGTACAGGTGAGTAGCTTTTACACCGGGGAGGTGTTTTTT.

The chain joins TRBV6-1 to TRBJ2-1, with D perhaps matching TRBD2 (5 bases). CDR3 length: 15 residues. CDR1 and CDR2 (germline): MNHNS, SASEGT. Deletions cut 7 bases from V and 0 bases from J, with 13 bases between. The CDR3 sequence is CASTSTRNSYNEQFF. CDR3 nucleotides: TGTGCCAGCACTAGCACTAGGAACTCCTACAATGAGCAGTTCTTC.

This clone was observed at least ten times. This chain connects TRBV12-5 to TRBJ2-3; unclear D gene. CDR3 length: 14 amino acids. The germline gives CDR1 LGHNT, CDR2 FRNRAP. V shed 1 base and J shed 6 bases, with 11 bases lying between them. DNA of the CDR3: TGTGCTAGTGGTTTGGCCCCCTCCTCCGATACGCAGTATTTT. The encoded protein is CASGLAPSSDTQYF.

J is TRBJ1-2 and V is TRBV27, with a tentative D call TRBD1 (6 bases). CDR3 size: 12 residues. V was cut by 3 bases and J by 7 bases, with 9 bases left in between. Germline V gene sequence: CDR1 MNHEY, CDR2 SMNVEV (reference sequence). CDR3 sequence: CASSLAGVGYTF. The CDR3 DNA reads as TGTGCCAGCAGTTTGGCAGGGGTTGGCTACACCTTC.

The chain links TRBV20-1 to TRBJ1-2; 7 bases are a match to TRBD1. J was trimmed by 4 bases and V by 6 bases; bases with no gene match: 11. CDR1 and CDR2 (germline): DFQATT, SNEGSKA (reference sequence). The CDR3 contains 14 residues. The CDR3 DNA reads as TGCAGTGCAGTTAACAGGGGAAATATCTATGGCTACACCTTC. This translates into CSAVNRGNIYGYTF.

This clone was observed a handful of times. CDR3 sequence (DNA): TGTGCCAGCAGTCCCGTGGAGGGAGGGATGAATAATGAGCAGTTCTTC. Translation: CASSPVEGGMNNEQFF. V is TRBV25-1 and J is TRBJ2-1; 7 positions agree with TRBD2. The ends lost 5 bases at V and 7 bases at J; junction bases unmatched: 14. Germline CDR1 reads MGHDK; CDR2 reads SYGVNS. The CDR3 spans 16 residues.

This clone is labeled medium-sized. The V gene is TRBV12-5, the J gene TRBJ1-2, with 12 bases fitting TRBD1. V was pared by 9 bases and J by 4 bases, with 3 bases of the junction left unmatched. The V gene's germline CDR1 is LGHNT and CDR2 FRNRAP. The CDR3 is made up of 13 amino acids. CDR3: CARGQGAGYGYTF. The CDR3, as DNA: TGTGCTAGGGGACAGGGGGCGGGCTATGGCTACACCTTC.

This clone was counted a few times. The DNA for the CDR3 is TGTGCCAGCAGTTACCTACGCGAAGTCAATGAGCAGTTCTTC. Residues: CASSYLREVNEQFF. The chain has TRBV6-2 or TRBV6-3 and TRBJ2-1; D not resolved. The germline V gene has CDR1 MNHEY and CDR2 SVGEGT. The CDR3 is 14 amino acids. The ends were cut back, 2 bases at V and 6 bases at J, with 11 bases in the middle.